A single sample is the source of the 27 T cell receptor beta chains below, sequenced in a study of OX40 agonist ivuxolimab in advanced cancers. The library relied on the immunoSEQ multiplex PCR assay. Sourced from immuneACCESS, this table was stored by TCRdb with only in-frame sequences that have V and J called. A share of the clones is absent; for the studies checked, an unresolved V gene accounts for under half, and the remainder has no known explanation. Recorded for this sample are 45,000 to 60,000 clones; 80% to 90% of them occurred a single time. Of the sample, around 5.8% falls within the top ten clones. Specimen: CD4+ or CD8+ T cells sorted from blood, collected in a trial of the OX40 agonist ivuxolimab. The receptors stem from an adult with an advanced solid tumor such as melanoma, head and neck, liver or kidney cancer.

The CDR3 here is CASSTRNALAQHF. CDR3 in DNA: TGTGCCAGCAGTACCCGTAACGCCTTAGCCCAGCATTTT. The chain links TRBV28 to TRBJ1-5, with D hard to call. V dropped 5 bases and J dropped 11 bases, with 16 bases sitting between them. The CDR3 is 13 amino acids. Per the germline V gene, CDR1 is MDHEN and CDR2 is SYDVKM.

This clone was detected only a few times. This chain connects TRBV28 to TRBJ2-1; 12 nucleotides agree with TRBD2. Losses at the gene ends were 6 bases for V and 3 bases for J; bases not matched to a gene: 3. Germline CDR1 and CDR2: MDHEN and SYDVKM. This CDR3 has 15 amino acids. CDR3 DNA: TGTGCCAGCAGACGGACTAGCGGGAACTACAATGAGCAGTTCTTC. Translation gives CASRRTSGNYNEQFF.

The V gene is TRBV5-4, the J gene TRBJ2-3, with 9 positions matching TRBD1. The CDR3 covers 16 residues. Germline V gene lookup returns CDR1 SGHNT and CDR2 YYREEE (reference sequence). V was clipped by 5 bases and J by 3 bases; unmatched bases: 10. In nucleotides, the CDR3 is TGTGCCAGCAGTAGGGCCGGGACAGGGAATACAGATACGCAGTATTTT. This codes for CASSRAGTGNTDTQYF.

The V gene is TRBV2, the J gene TRBJ2-7; possible D gene TRBD2, 6 bases. CDR3 length: 12 amino acids. Trimming removed 8 bases at V and 2 bases at J, with 10 bases between. Germline assignment: CDR1 SNHLY and CDR2 FYNNEI. Here the CDR3 DNA reads TGTGCCAGCGGGGGGACCACCTACGAGCAGTACTTC. Translation: CASGGTTYEQYF.

The chain links TRBV18 to TRBJ2-1; D remains ambiguous. V was shortened by 0 bases and J by 5 bases, with 14 bases between the two germline ends. Looked up from germline, CDR1 is KGHSH and CDR2 is LQKENI. This CDR3 spans 16 amino acids. CDR3 sequence (DNA): TGTGCCAGCTCACCACCAGGAAACCTCATTAACAATGAGCAGTTCTTC. Protein product: CASSPPGNLINNEQFF.

The rearrangement joins TRBV5-1 to TRBJ1-2; 8 positions agree with TRBD1. This CDR3 comprises 14 residues. The V and J ends lost 3 bases and 5 bases, in that order; junction bases with no gene match: 6. CDR1 SGHRS and CDR2 YFSETQ come from the germline V gene. The CDR3 region has the DNA TGCGCCAGCAGCTCAGGGACAGGAGCTTATGGCTACACCTTC. Translated, it gives CASSSGTGAYGYTF.

The chain links TRBV27 to TRBJ2-2; a possible D gene is TRBD2 (6 bases). Germline-derived CDR1 and CDR2 are MNHEY and SMNVEV (reference sequence). The CDR3 length is 14 residues. The germline V and J ends were trimmed by 5 bases and 4 bases, with 11 bases remaining between them. CDR3 amino acids: CASSPRTTTGELFF. The CDR3 nucleotides are TGTGCCAGCAGTCCTAGGACTACCACCGGGGAGCTGTTTTTT.

This chain joins TRBV4-3 and TRBJ2-7; 8 positions match TRBD1. Germline loops: CDR1 LGHNA, CDR2 YSLEER. With V trimmed by 1 base and J by 2 bases, 4 bases remained unmatched. This CDR3 has 15 amino acids. The CDR3 loop reads CASSQGTGLTYEQYF. CDR3 nucleotides: TGCGCCAGCAGCCAAGGGACAGGGCTGACCTACGAGCAGTACTTC.

The rearrangement uses TRBV2 and TRBJ2-2; D call uncertain. The CDR3 is 13 residues long. The germline gives CDR1 SNHLY, CDR2 FYNNEI. Trimming took 2 bases from V and 7 from J, leaving 8 bases between them. Here the CDR3 DNA reads TGTGCCAGCAGTGAATTTCTAGTCGGGGAGCTGTTTTTT. Protein sequence: CASSEFLVGELFF. Using reference TRBV2 and TRBJ2-2 for the parts outside the CDR3, the full variable domain is EPEVTQTPSHQVTQMGQEVILRCVPISNHLYFYWYRQILGQKVEFLVSFYNNEISEKSEIFDDQFSVERPDGSNFTLKIRSTKLEDSAMYFCASSEFLVGELFFGEGSRLTVL.

This chain joins TRBV6-1 and TRBJ2-7; D tentatively reads TRBD1 or TRBD2 (5 bases each). The germline CDR1 and CDR2 sequences are MNHNS and SASEGT. This CDR3 is 15 amino acids long. The V gene lost 0 bases and the J gene lost 4 bases, with 13 bases spanning the gap. CDR3: CASSEAQQGVYEQYF. Written as DNA, the CDR3 is TGTGCCAGCAGTGAAGCCCAGCAGGGAGTATACGAGCAGTACTTC.

The V gene is TRBV4-2, the J gene TRBJ2-1; TRBD1 might be the D (6 bases). The CDR3 sequence is 15 residues long. Per germline, CDR1 LGHNA and CDR2 YNFKEQ. Trimming took 4 bases from V and 6 from J, leaving 16 bases between them. The CDR3 DNA reads as TGTGCCAGCAGCCCGACAGGTCAGTCGGTCAATGAGCAGTTCTTC. It encodes CASSPTGQSVNEQFF.

A single count supports this clone. This chain joins TRBV6-6 and TRBJ2-7; weak D call: TRBD2 (6 bases). The germline V gene encodes CDR1 MNHNY and CDR2 SVGAGI (reference sequence). The CDR3 is 12 residues long. The germline V and J ends were trimmed by 6 bases and 5 bases, with 11 bases remaining between them. CDR3 in DNA: TGTGCCAGCAGCCAGACTAGTCACGAGCAGTACTTC. Residues: CASSQTSHEQYF.

The rearrangement links TRBV28 to TRBJ1-2; 9 bases match TRBD1. Germline V lookup: CDR1 MDHEN, CDR2 SYDVKM. J gave up 2 bases and V 6 bases, and 4 bases lay outside the gene matches. CDR3 length: 14 residues. CDR3 nucleotide sequence: TGTGCCAGCAGCCTTGGGACAGGGAACTATGGCTACACCTTC. It is translated as CASSLGTGNYGYTF.

This clone was found once. The CDR3 protein is CASSYSGLRGEQYF. For the CDR3, the DNA is TGTGCCAGCAGTTACTCGGGACTTCGGGGTGAGCAGTACTTC. The chain is built from TRBV6-6 and TRBJ2-7; tentatively, D is TRBD2 (6 bases). CDR1 and CDR2 from the germline V gene are MNHNY and SVGAGI (reference sequence). The CDR3 contains 14 residues. Trimming removed 0 bases from V and 7 bases from J, with 13 bases in between.

This chain links TRBV7-9 with TRBJ2-3, with D maybe TRBD2 (6 bases). Germline CDR1 and CDR2: SEHNR and FQNEAQ (reference sequence). CDR3 length: 18 residues. V gave up 4 bases and J gave up 0 bases, with 20 bases separating them. In DNA form, the CDR3 reads TGTGCCAGCAGCTCTAGGGCCCGCGGGACTGGAAGCACAGATACGCAGTATTTT. Translation gives CASSSRARGTGSTDTQYF.

The rearrangement uses TRBV5-6 and TRBJ2-6; possibly TRBD2 for D (7 bases). The CDR3 is 19 residues long. Trimming stripped 3 bases from V and 0 bases from J, with 19 bases between. CDR1 SGHDT and CDR2 YYEEEE come from the germline V gene. CDR3 DNA: TGTGCCAGCAGCTGGCCAGCGGGACACACCTTCTCTGGGGCCAACGTCCTGACTTTC. It specifies CASSWPAGHTFSGANVLTF.

This clone was seen only once. This chain links TRBV4-2 with TRBJ2-7; 8 nucleotides match TRBD2. The trim removed 5 bases at V and 0 bases at J, leaving 12 bases unmatched. This CDR3 contains 17 residues. CDR1 and CDR2 from the germline V gene are LGHNA and YNFKEQ. The DNA for the CDR3 is TGTGCCAGCAGCGCGGGGGGTGGCGGGATCCTCTCCTACGAGCAGTACTTC. It specifies CASSAGGGGILSYEQYF.

This chain connects TRBV28 to TRBJ2-2, with D possibly matching TRBD1 (5 bases). Trimming removed 8 bases from V and 0 bases from J, with 7 bases in between. The CDR3 is 13 amino acids. Looked up from germline, CDR1 is MDHEN and CDR2 is SYDVKM. Here the CDR3 DNA reads TGTGCCAGCGCGACAGCGAACACCGGGGAGCTGTTTTTT. Amino acids: CASATANTGELFF.

The chain is built from TRBV28 and TRBJ1-2; D call uncertain. With 3 bases removed from V and 7 bases from J, the gap between germline ends came to 9 bases. This CDR3 region has 12 residues. Germline CDR1 is MDHEN and CDR2 is SYDVKM. CDR3 sequence reads: CASSLGGFGYTF. The CDR3 DNA reads as TGTGCCAGCAGTTTGGGCGGTTTTGGCTACACCTTC.

The CDR3 reads CASSSTGGGGGKLFF. For the CDR3, the DNA is TGTGCCAGCAGTTCGACAGGGGGCGGAGGTGGAAAACTGTTTTTT. This chain uses TRBV6-1 with TRBJ1-4; 10 nucleotides line up with TRBD1. V was pared by 5 bases and J by 10 bases, with 10 bases of the junction left unmatched. The CDR3 contains 15 residues. Germline V lookup: CDR1 MNHNS, CDR2 SASEGT.

The chain carries TRBV19 and TRBJ1-5; D may be TRBD1 (5 bases). The germline V gene has CDR1 LNHDA and CDR2 SQIVND (reference sequence). Trimming removed 7 bases from V and 5 bases from J, with 15 bases in between. The CDR3 totals 14 residues. The CDR3, as DNA: TGTGCCAGTACTCTTCAGGGCTATTATCAGCCCCAGCATTTT. As protein: CASTLQGYYQPQHF.

The table lists this clone with a count of one. V and J are TRBV5-6 and TRBJ2-6; D is unresolved. Looked up from germline, CDR1 is SGHDT and CDR2 is YYEEEE. The CDR3 contains 15 residues. Trimming left V 4 bases short and J 3 bases short, with 11 bases between. The CDR3 here is CASSPGWDGANVLTF. In nucleotides, the CDR3 is TGTGCCAGCAGCCCTGGGTGGGATGGGGCCAACGTCCTGACTTTC.

The chain couples TRBV5-4 to TRBJ1-4; D is unresolved. CDR3 length equals 16 residues. Trimming removed 4 bases from V and 4 bases from J, with 17 bases in between. Germline V gives CDR1 SGHNT, CDR2 YYREEE (reference sequence). The CDR3 spells CASSQDLAGYNEKLFF. CDR3 sequence (DNA): TGTGCCAGCAGCCAAGATCTGGCAGGCTATAATGAAAAACTGTTTTTT.

The chain employs TRBV4-1 and TRBJ1-4; possible D gene TRBD1, 6 bases. The V gene lost 4 bases and the J gene lost 5 bases, with 23 bases spanning the gap. The length of the CDR3 is 18 residues. Germline CDR1 reads MGHRA; CDR2 reads YSYEKL. CDR3 nucleotide sequence: TGCGCCAGCAGCCCACAACCGATCACAGGGCCCAACAATGAAAAACTGTTTTTT. It encodes CASSPQPITGPNNEKLFF.

This chain links TRBV2 with TRBJ1-5; 9 bases fit TRBD1. This CDR3 has 14 residues. The junction had 3 bases not matched to a gene; V was cut back by 3 bases and J by 6 bases. In germline, CDR1 is SNHLY, CDR2 FYNNEI. CDR3 coding DNA: TGTGCCAGCAGTGATACAGGGGGCCGTCAGCCCCAGCATTTT. Amino acid sequence: CASSDTGGRQPQHF.

This chain's CDR3 is CSVEDQSGGSYEQYF. CDR3 nucleotide sequence: TGCAGCGTTGAAGATCAGTCAGGGGGCTCCTACGAGCAGTACTTC. The chain couples TRBV29-1 to TRBJ2-7; the match to TRBD1 covers 7 bases. Per germline, CDR1 SQVTM and CDR2 ANQGSEA. The CDR3 runs 15 residues. The J segment lost 0 bases and the V segment lost 0 bases, leaving 5 bases of the junction unmatched.

This clone was detected only a few times. The V gene is TRBV11-2, the J gene TRBJ2-5; D remains unclear. Germline lookup yields CDR1 SGHAT and CDR2 FQNNGV. CDR3 length: 14 residues. Trimming cost V 5 bases and J 5 bases, with 15 bases left between them. The CDR3 spells CASSPRTLGETQYF. The CDR3 coding sequence is TGTGCCAGCAGCCCCCGGACCCTGGGGGAGACCCAGTACTTC.